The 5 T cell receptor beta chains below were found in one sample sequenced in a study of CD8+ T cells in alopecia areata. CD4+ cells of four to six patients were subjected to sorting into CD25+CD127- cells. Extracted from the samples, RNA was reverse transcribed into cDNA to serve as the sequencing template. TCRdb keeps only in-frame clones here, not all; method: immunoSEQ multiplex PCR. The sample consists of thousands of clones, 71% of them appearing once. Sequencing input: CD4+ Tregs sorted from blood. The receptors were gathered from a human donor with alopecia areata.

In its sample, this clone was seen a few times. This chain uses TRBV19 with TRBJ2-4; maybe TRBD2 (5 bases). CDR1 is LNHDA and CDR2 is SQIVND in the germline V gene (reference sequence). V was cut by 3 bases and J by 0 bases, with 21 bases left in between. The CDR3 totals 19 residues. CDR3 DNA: TGTGCCAGTAGTATCGGGCTAGCACAGATCCCCTCAGCCAAAAACATTCAGTACTTC. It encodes CASSIGLAQIPSAKNIQYF.

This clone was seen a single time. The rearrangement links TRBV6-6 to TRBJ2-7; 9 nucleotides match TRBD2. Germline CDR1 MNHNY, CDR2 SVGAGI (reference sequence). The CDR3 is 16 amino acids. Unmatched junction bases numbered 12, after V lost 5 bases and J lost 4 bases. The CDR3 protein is CASSPQLLAGYYEQYF. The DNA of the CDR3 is TGTGCCAGCAGTCCGCAGTTGCTAGCGGGATATTACGAGCAGTACTTC.

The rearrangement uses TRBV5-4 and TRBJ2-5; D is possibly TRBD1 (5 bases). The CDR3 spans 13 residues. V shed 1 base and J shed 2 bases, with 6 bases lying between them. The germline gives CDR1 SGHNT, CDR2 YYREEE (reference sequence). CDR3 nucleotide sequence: TGTGCCAGCAGCTTGCCAGGGCAAGAGACCCAGTACTTC. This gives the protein CASSLPGQETQYF.

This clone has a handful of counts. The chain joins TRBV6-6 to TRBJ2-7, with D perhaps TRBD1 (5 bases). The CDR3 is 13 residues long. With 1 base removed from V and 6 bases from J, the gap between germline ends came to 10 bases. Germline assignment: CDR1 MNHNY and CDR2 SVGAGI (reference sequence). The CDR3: CASSYYPTGEQYF. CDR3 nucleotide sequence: TGTGCCAGCAGTTACTATCCAACAGGCGAGCAGTACTTC.

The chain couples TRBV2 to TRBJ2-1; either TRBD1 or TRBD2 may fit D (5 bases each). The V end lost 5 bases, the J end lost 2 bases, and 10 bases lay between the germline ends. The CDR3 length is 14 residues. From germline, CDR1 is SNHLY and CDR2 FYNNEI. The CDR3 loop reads CASSRRGTYNEQFF. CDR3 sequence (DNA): TGTGCCAGCAGTCGACGGGGCACCTACAATGAGCAGTTCTTC.